Sequencing of this TCR beta chain was carried out in a study of technical replicates of blood from several donors. Germline CDR1 is SQVTM and CDR2 is ANQGSEA. The CDR3 is made up of 14 amino acids. Germline trimming cut 7 bases from V and 9 bases from J; bases unmatched to any gene: 10. Generated by immunoSEQ multiplex PCR, the TCRdb table keeps only in-frame clones and is missing some. The table records approximately 80,000 clones, roughly nine tenths of them present only once. Sequences were obtained from T cells isolated from PBMCs. The sequence was obtained from a human donor in good health. J is TRBJ2-1 and V is TRBV29-1, with 12 bases that match TRBD2. DNA for the CDR3: TGCAGCGCCGAATCTAGCGGGGGGGCTTTTGAGCAGTTCTTC. Translation: CSAESSGGAFEQFF.